This T cell receptor beta chain emerged from a study of shared clonotypes between healthy human individuals. Whole-study findings and limits: Among donors, the sharing of clonotypes was expected to be influenced by sequencing depth.

The germline gives CDR1 SQVTM, CDR2 ANQGSEA. The length of the CDR3 is 16 residues. V was clipped by 5 bases and J by 7 bases; unmatched bases: 17. TCRdb keeps only in-frame clones here, not all; method: immunoSEQ multiplex PCR. This sample has under 600,000 clones; around 96% occur once, and the top ten carry around 0.066%. A note on this clone: What it binds is not known.

The source of this sequence is a woman aged 30 to 39 in good health. The chain combines TRBV29-1 with TRBJ1-2; 9 nucleotides match TRBD1. The sequenced sample was naive CD4+ T cells sorted from blood. The subset: CD45RA+ positively selected. DNA of the CDR3: TGCAGCGTTAAACCCCGTGCCGGGACAGGGAGTTTTGGCTACACCTTC. It translates to CSVKPRAGTGSFGYTF.